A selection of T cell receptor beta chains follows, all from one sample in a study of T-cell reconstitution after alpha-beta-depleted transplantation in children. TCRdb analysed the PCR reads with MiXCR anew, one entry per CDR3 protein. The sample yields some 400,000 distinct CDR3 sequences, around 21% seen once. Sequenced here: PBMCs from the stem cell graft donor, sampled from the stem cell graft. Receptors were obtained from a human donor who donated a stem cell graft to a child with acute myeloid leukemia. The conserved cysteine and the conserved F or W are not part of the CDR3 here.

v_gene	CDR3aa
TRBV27	ASSLAGGPFEQF
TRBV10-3	ANGLNTGELF
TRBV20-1	SASAGRINNEQF
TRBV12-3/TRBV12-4	ASSSNSNQPQH
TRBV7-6	ASSKTPGQYSYEQY
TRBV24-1	ATSDLGPEQF
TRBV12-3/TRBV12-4	ASRHDSSYEQY
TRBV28	ASSLWGSGNTIY
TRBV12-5	ASGWRDGQHQETQY
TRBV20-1	SASDNAGLEQY
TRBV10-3	AIRVTIGGRETQY
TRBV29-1	SVETRMNTEAF
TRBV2	ASSEGGLAGAANEQF
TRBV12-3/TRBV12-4	ASSLDGGNQPQH
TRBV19	ASSIDSRDTQY
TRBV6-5	ASSYSRETHEQY
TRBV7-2	ASSLGRVVEQY
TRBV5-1	ASSPSGTAYEQY
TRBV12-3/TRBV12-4	ASSRGTESSYEQY
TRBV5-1	ASTGRTSGPQETQY
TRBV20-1	SAGTSGRGTDTQY
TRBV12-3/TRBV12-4	ASSFRDSHAYEQY
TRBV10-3	AISESRVGGTDTQY
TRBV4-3	ASSQTTIQINTGELF
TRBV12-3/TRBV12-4	ASTLSRYEQY